This T cell receptor beta chain was sequenced during a study of blood T cell repertoires in COVID-19. Clones were read by immunoSEQ multiplex PCR, and TCRdb kept only the in-frame ones, dropping some. Of about 170,000 clones listed, more than 80% are singletons. This clone showed up just once. The CDR3 sequence is 16 residues long. Trimming at V came to 2 bases and at J to 6 bases, leaving 10 bases not matched to a gene. The germline CDR1 and CDR2 sequences are SGHRS and YFSETQ. The V and J genes are TRBV5-1 and TRBJ2-3; 9 bases map to TRBD1. Sequencing was done on a sample of PBMCs or T cells enriched from blood (not recorded which). The origin of this receptor is a man aged 50 to 59 who had recovered from COVID-19. The CDR3 DNA reads TGCGCCAGCAGCTTTGAAATACAGGGGGCCGGGGATACGCAGTATTTT. This codes for CASSFEIQGAGDTQYF.